This T cell receptor beta chain was identified during a study of blood T cell repertoires in COVID-19. For the study at large: Specimens from acute and convalescent COVID-19 originated in the United States, Italy and Spain. From T cells, B-cell-depleted T cells, or PBMCs came the material, which was cDNA or gDNA.

This clone was detected once. CDR1 LNHDA and CDR2 SQIVND come from the germline V gene (reference sequence). This CDR3 comprises 15 residues. The V and J ends lost 3 bases and 6 bases respectively, with 15 bases between them. In the source study's methods: Reference gene primers were amplified, and this amplification served to estimate nucleated cell counts. Here immunoSEQ multiplex PCR was the method, and the copy in TCRdb shows in-frame clones only, minus some. V, J and clone size are those of that table, while D and trimming were read from the DNA. This sample yields 250,000 to 300,000 clones, of which 81% are seen a single time; just under 3% belongs to the top ten.

This receptor was identified in an older woman with active or convalescent COVID-19. Sequencing used peripheral blood. The gene calls are TRBV19 and TRBJ1-5; D is uncertain. CDR3 sequence: CASSIYARDGQPQHF. The CDR3 region has the DNA TGTGCCAGTAGTATCTACGCCCGCGATGGTCAGCCCCAGCATTTT.